This entry lists 10 T cell receptor beta chains sequenced from one sample in a study of T-cell reconstitution after alpha-beta-depleted transplantation in children. Unique molecular identifiers were incorporated when the TCRbeta library was constructed. TCRdb re-analysed the PCR reads in MiXCR, keeping a single row per CDR3 protein. The profile shows around 78,000 distinct CDR3 sequences, approximately 7.3% of them singletons. Sample: PBMCs from the stem cell graft donor, taken from the stem cell graft. These receptor sequences come from a human donor who donated a stem cell graft to a child with acute lymphoblastic leukemia.

CDR3 DNA: TGCAGTGCTAGAGATTGGGGTGATGAAAAACTGTTTTTT. Protein: CSARDWGDEKLFF. The chain employs TRBV20-1 and TRBJ1-4; D unclear. The CDR3 extends over 13 amino acids. Germline V gene lookup returns CDR1 DFQATT and CDR2 SNEGSKA (reference sequence). Trimming left V 0 bases short and J 6 bases short, with 8 bases between.

Many counts were recorded for this clonotype. The chain carries TRBV29-1 and TRBJ2-7; D call uncertain. Germline V gives CDR1 SQVTM, CDR2 ANQGSEA. The CDR3 runs 12 residues. The germline V and J ends were trimmed by 2 bases and 0 bases, with 5 bases remaining between them. The CDR3 DNA is TGCAGCGTTGAAATAGCCTCCTACGAGCAGTACTTC. As protein: CSVEIASYEQYF.

The chain recombines TRBV5-4 with TRBJ2-5, with 10 positions matching TRBD2. This CDR3 contains 15 residues. Germline values: CDR1 SGHNT, CDR2 YYREEE (reference sequence). V was pared by 1 base and J by 5 bases, with 5 bases of the junction left unmatched. CDR3 region: CASSLSGGAWETQYF. CDR3 in DNA: TGTGCCAGCAGCTTGAGCGGGGGGGCCTGGGAGACCCAGTACTTC.

This clonotype was recorded at least ten times. This chain uses TRBV12-3 or TRBV12-4 with TRBJ2-7, with D uncertain. The ends were cut back, 7 bases at V and 2 bases at J, with 9 bases in the middle. This CDR3 has 12 amino acids. The CDR3, as DNA: TGTGCCAGCACTGCCAGGACCTACGAGCAGTACTTC. It codes for CASTARTYEQYF.

This clonotype was seen only a few times. The V call is TRBV7-8, the J call TRBJ1-4; 9 nucleotides align to TRBD1. CDR1 is SGHVS and CDR2 is FQNEAQ in the germline V gene. The CDR3 is made up of 16 amino acids. J lost 8 bases, V lost 5 bases, and 12 bases had no gene match. The CDR3 is CASSIIQGATQEKLFF. The CDR3 coding sequence is TGTGCCAGCAGCATAATACAGGGGGCTACTCAGGAAAAACTGTTTTTT.

The rearrangement links TRBV19 to TRBJ2-7; TRBD1 might be the D (6 bases). The CDR3 contains 15 residues. The V end lost 2 bases, the J end lost 4 bases, and 15 bases lay between the germline ends. Germline lookup yields CDR1 LNHDA and CDR2 SQIVND (reference sequence). The CDR3 DNA follows: TGTGCCAGTAGTATAAACACGGGACAAGCTTACGAGCAGTACTTC. Its translation: CASSINTGQAYEQYF.

There are many counts of this clonotype. The rearrangement links TRBV5-1 to TRBJ1-5; TRBD1 aligns across 8 bases. The CDR3 is 16 residues long. V trimming: 2 bases; J trimming: 2 bases; junction bases outside the gene matches: 6. CDR1 and CDR2 (germline): SGHRS, YFSETQ. CDR3 sequence: CASSLSGGNGNQPQHF. DNA for the CDR3: TGCGCCAGCAGCTTATCAGGGGGCAACGGCAATCAGCCCCAGCATTTT.

This clonotype was found a few times. At one end, the junction sequence differs from germline, possibly due to a read error. The genes are TRBV12-3 or TRBV12-4 and TRBJ1-2; D gene unclear. The CDR3 extends over 15 amino acids. The DNA of the CDR3 is TGTGCCAGCACTTTAGACTCTGGTGGTAACTATGGCTACACCTTC. This translates into CASTLDSGGNYGYTF.

The V call is TRBV4-1, the J call TRBJ1-6; D is possibly TRBD1 (5 bases). The CDR3 is 15 amino acids. Germline values: CDR1 MGHRA, CDR2 YSYEKL. The V end lost 1 base, the J end lost 5 bases, and 9 bases lay between the germline ends. The CDR3 DNA reads TGCGCCAGCAGCCAAGGGGGCACTCATAATTCACCCCTCCACTTT. Translation: CASSQGGTHNSPLHF.

This clonotype was seen a handful of times. The CDR3 DNA reads TGTGCCAGCAGCCGACCCCTCTACAATGAGCAGTTCTTC. It specifies CASSRPLYNEQFF. The rearrangement links TRBV13 to TRBJ2-1, with unresolved D. Germline lookup yields CDR1 PRHDT and CDR2 FYEKMQ (reference sequence). This CDR3 is 13 amino acids long. V was cut by 5 bases and J by 3 bases, with 8 bases left in between. The whole variable domain, remainder taken from reference TRBV13 and TRBJ2-1, is AAGVIQSPRHLIKEKRETATLKCYPIPRHDTVYWYQQGPGQDPQFLISFYEKMQSDKGSIPDRFSAQQFSDYHSELNMSSLELGDSALYFCASSRPLYNEQFFGPGTRLTVL.